This T cell receptor beta chain was sequenced in a study of T cell responses to AZD1222 COVID-19 vaccine. The V end lost 3 bases, the J end lost 9 bases, and 12 bases lay between the germline ends. Looked up from germline, CDR1 is LNHDA and CDR2 is SQIVND (reference sequence). The CDR3 length is 13 residues. As to this clone: Its cognate antigen is unknown.

Pooling of second doses given at about 4 or about 12 weeks was done. Study outcomes and limitations: Mostly white British, mostly female donors; authors suggested clonal diversity may be underestimated. Two doses of AZD1222 preceded a rise in Spike-specific TCR breadth and depth.

The protocol was immunoSEQ multiplex PCR, while the TCRdb copy is restricted to in-frame clones and leaves out a portion. The sample lists more than 80,000 clones, roughly 91% occurring once. The source material was peripheral blood, sampled 28 days after the second AZD1222 dose. This receptor was obtained from an adult who received the AZD1222 COVID-19 vaccine. The chain joins TRBV19 to TRBJ2-1; no reliable D call. In DNA, the CDR3 is TGTGCCAGTAGTATCAGTTGGGTACCTGAGCAGTTCTTC. Its protein is CASSISWVPEQFF. The whole variable domain, remainder taken from reference TRBV19 and TRBJ2-1, is DGGITQSPKYLFRKEGQNVTLSCEQNLNHDAMYWYRQDPGQGLRLIYYSQIVNDFQKGDIAEGYSVSREKKESFPLTVTSAQKNPTAFYLCASSISWVPEQFFGPGTRLTVL.